This entry describes one T cell receptor (beta chain). The antigen is unknown. PCR involved 60 Vbeta and 13 Jbeta primers. Using immunoSEQ multiplex PCR, the repertoire was profiled, and TCRdb retains in-frame clones only, with some absent. The data hold around 210,000 clones, with over 75% observed a single time. The CDR3 is 15 residues long. Germline CDR1 MNHEY, CDR2 SVGAGI. With V trimmed by 4 bases and J by 5 bases, 7 bases remained unmatched. The entry originates in a study of cytomegalovirus exposure and HLA in healthy donors. Broader study findings: The classifier reportedly diagnosed cytomegalovirus status with high specificity and sensitivity.

The source is a boy between 10 and 17 years old in good health and CMV-seronegative. The sequenced sample consisted of PBMCs. The chain recombines TRBV6-5 with TRBJ2-5, with TRBD1 identical over 10 bases. The CDR3 is CASSWGQGREETQYF. For the CDR3, the DNA is TGTGCCAGCAGTTGGGGACAGGGGCGTGAGGAGACCCAGTACTTC.